The 20 T cell receptor beta chains below all came from one sample that was sequenced in a study of cytomegalovirus exposure and HLA in healthy donors. Primers included in the PCR were 60 Vbeta and 13 Jbeta primers. Sequenced by immunoSEQ multiplex PCR; TCRdb stores in-frame clones only, minus some. The sample yields around 190,000 clones, around 81% seen once. Sequencing was performed on PBMCs. Receptors were obtained from a man aged 18 to 30 in good health and CMV-seronegative.

The chain uses TRBV19 and TRBJ1-2; tentative D call: TRBD1 (6 bases). With 4 bases removed from V and 14 bases from J, the gap between germline ends came to 32 bases. In germline, CDR1 is LNHDA, CDR2 SQIVND (reference sequence). The CDR3 runs to 17 residues. This chain's CDR3 is CASSTDRLSGRGRLGTF. The CDR3 DNA is TGTGCCAGTAGTACGGACCGGCTCTCTGGCAGGGGACGGCTCGGAACCTTC.

This clone was detected once. CDR3 sequence reads: CASSFIGRGVYEQYF. As DNA, the CDR3 is TGTGCCAGCAGTTTCATTGGGCGGGGGGTCTACGAGCAGTACTTC. The V gene is TRBV27, the J gene TRBJ2-7, with 8 bases fitting TRBD2. The CDR3 length is 15 residues. Trimming removed 3 bases from V and 3 bases from J; junction bases left unmatched: 7. Germline V gives CDR1 MNHEY, CDR2 SMNVEV (reference sequence).

This clone was detected once. The V gene is TRBV7-9, the J gene TRBJ1-5; TRBD1 matches at 8 bases. Germline CDR1 is SEHNR and CDR2 is FQNEAQ (reference sequence). J was trimmed by 6 bases and V by 5 bases; bases with no gene match: 9. The CDR3 is 15 residues long. The CDR3 DNA sequence: TGTGCCAGCAGCCCCGGACAGGGCGGGTTTCAGCCCCAGCATTTT. As protein: CASSPGQGGFQPQHF.

The chain couples TRBV15 to TRBJ1-1; a weak D match, TRBD1 (5 bases). The length of the CDR3 is 13 residues. The V gene's germline CDR1 is LNHNV and CDR2 YYDKDF (reference sequence). Trimming took off 11 bases at V and 0 bases at J, with 13 bases between the two ends. The CDR3 DNA is TGTGCCGCTCGGACAAGCATGAACACTGAAGCTTTCTTT. Protein: CAARTSMNTEAFF.

The chain combines TRBV6-5 with TRBJ2-1, with D hard to call. V was shortened by 2 bases and J by 4 bases, with 15 bases between the two germline ends. The germline CDR1 and CDR2 sequences are MNHEY and SVGAGI. The CDR3 runs 16 residues. The CDR3 is CASSYGIGLSYNEQFF. CDR3 in DNA: TGTGCCAGCAGTTACGGTATTGGTTTGAGTTACAATGAGCAGTTCTTC.

This clone turned up a few times. The genes are TRBV10-2 and TRBJ2-3; 8 bases are a match to TRBD1. V lost 8 bases to trimming and J lost 3 bases; unmatched junction nucleotides: 13. CDR3 length equals 16 residues. The germline gives CDR1 WSHSY, CDR2 SAAADI. The CDR3 loop is CASSPARDRRTDTQYF. DNA for the CDR3: TGCGCCAGCTCGCCGGCCCGGGACAGGAGAACAGATACGCAGTATTTT.

The chain couples TRBV5-1 to TRBJ2-3; 9 bases align to TRBD1. This CDR3 has 14 residues. V lost 1 base and J lost 15; bases outside the gene matches: 12. The V gene's germline CDR1 is SGHRS and CDR2 YFSETQ. In DNA, the CDR3 is TGCGCCAGCAGCTTGAACTCTAGGACAGGGGTTTTTTATTTT. Translating gives CASSLNSRTGVFYF.

In this sample, this clone turned up a few times. The chain uses TRBV7-8 and TRBJ1-3; no clear D. The germline CDR1 and CDR2 sequences are SGHVS and FQNEAQ. This CDR3 spans 17 amino acids. V was shortened by 5 bases and J by 4 bases, with 21 bases between the two germline ends. In DNA form, the CDR3 reads TGTGCCAGCAGCGCAACCATTCAGGTGACCTCGGGAAACACCATATATTTT. Translated: CASSATIQVTSGNTIYF. The full variable domain, rest sourced from reference TRBV7-8 and TRBJ1-3, is GAGVSQSPRYKVAKRGQDVALRCDPISGHVSLFWYQQALGQGPEFLTYFQNEAQLDKSGLPSDRFFAERPEGSVSTLKIQRTQQEDSAVYLCASSATIQVTSGNTIYFGEGSWLTVV.

V usage is TRBV7-8 and J usage is TRBJ1-2, with 11 bases that match TRBD1. Germline V lookup: CDR1 SGHVS, CDR2 FQNEAQ. J gave up 2 bases and V 5 bases, and 16 bases lay outside the gene matches. CDR3 length: 19 residues. The CDR3 DNA sequence: TGTGCCAGCAGCCCTGTGCCAGGGACAGGGGGATCGTGGAACTATGGCTACACCTTC. This codes for CASSPVPGTGGSWNYGYTF.

The chain uses TRBV4-2 and TRBJ2-1; TRBD2 aligns across 8 bases. The V gene end was trimmed by 5 bases and the J gene end by 6 bases; junction bases not matched to a gene: 3. Germline-derived CDR1 and CDR2 are LGHNA and YNFKEQ. The CDR3 extends over 13 amino acids. CDR3 sequence (DNA): TGTGCCAGCAGCTTAGGGACTAGCAATGAGCAGTTCTTC. Translation: CASSLGTSNEQFF.

The CDR3 nucleotides read TGCGCCAGCAGCGGCAACAGGGGTGAGCAGTACTTC. Translation: CASSGNRGEQYF. This chain uses TRBV5-1 with TRBJ2-7; 7 bases align to TRBD1. This CDR3 has 12 amino acids. Germline assignment: CDR1 SGHRS and CDR2 YFSETQ. After removal of 4 bases from V and 7 bases from J, the junction contained 5 bases not matched to a gene.

This chain uses TRBV25-1 with TRBJ1-2; D may be TRBD1 (5 bases). CDR1 is MGHDK, CDR2 SYGVNS, per germline. The CDR3 is made up of 13 amino acids. With 6 bases removed from V and 4 bases from J, the gap between germline ends came to 12 bases. CDR3 sequence (DNA): TGTGCCAGCAGCCCACAAGGGGTCTATGGCTACACCTTC. Protein: CASSPQGVYGYTF.

The chain carries TRBV6-6 and TRBJ2-1; D is possibly TRBD1 (6 bases). Looked up from germline, CDR1 is MNHNY and CDR2 is SVGAGI (reference sequence). The CDR3 has 12 amino acids. Trimming stripped 10 bases from V and 5 bases from J, with 12 bases between. The CDR3 is CATHQGHNEQFF. As DNA, the CDR3 is TGTGCCACCCACCAGGGGCACAATGAGCAGTTCTTC.

This clone was counted a few times. CDR3 sequence: CASSLVGGGHYGYTF. The CDR3 DNA follows: TGTGCCAGCAGCTTAGTAGGAGGGGGCCACTATGGCTACACCTTC. The genes are TRBV7-9 and TRBJ1-2, with TRBD1 matching over 7 bases. The CDR3 runs 15 residues. Trimming removed 1 base from V and 3 bases from J; junction bases left unmatched: 5. From germline, CDR1 is SEHNR and CDR2 FQNEAQ (reference sequence).

The chain has TRBV19 and TRBJ2-5; TRBD2 might be the D (5 bases). CDR3 size: 14 residues. V was cut by 6 bases and J by 5 bases, with 16 bases left in between. Germline-derived CDR1 and CDR2 are LNHDA and SQIVND (reference sequence). CDR3 nucleotides: TGTGCCAGTAGCCGAGGTCCTCGAGGGGAGACCCAGTACTTC. This codes for CASSRGPRGETQYF.

The chain combines TRBV9 with TRBJ2-5; 8 positions agree with TRBD2. CDR3 length: 21 residues. Losses at the gene ends were 3 bases for V and 5 bases for J; bases not matched to a gene: 27. The V gene's germline CDR1 is SGDLS and CDR2 YYNGEE. CDR3 residues: CASSGTTPLRGRTTREETQYF. CDR3 DNA sequence: TGTGCCAGCAGCGGAACAACCCCTTTACGCGGGAGGACAACCCGAGAGGAGACCCAGTACTTC.

The gene calls are TRBV7-9 and TRBJ2-7; 11 bases line up with TRBD1. Per germline, CDR1 SEHNR and CDR2 FQNEAQ (reference sequence). Unmatched junction bases numbered 5, after V lost 6 bases and J lost 7 bases. This CDR3 is 13 amino acids long. The CDR3 region has the DNA TGTGCCAGCAGGGGGACAGGGGGGTCGGAGCAGTACTTC. Protein sequence: CASRGTGGSEQYF.

Concerning this clone: Other DNA sequences in this specimen translate into the identical CDR3. The J gene is TRBJ2-3, the V gene TRBV19, with 12 bases aligning to TRBD2. Per germline, CDR1 LNHDA and CDR2 SQIVND (reference sequence). This CDR3 contains 15 residues. V shed 6 bases, J shed 3 bases, and the junction held 4 bases outside the gene matches. The CDR3 here is CASSPGLAGTDTQYF. CDR3 nucleotide sequence: TGTGCCAGTAGCCCCGGACTAGCGGGGACAGATACGCAGTATTTT.

A few counts support this clone. The chain joins TRBV5-4 to TRBJ2-2, with TRBD1 matching over 8 bases. The germline gives CDR1 SGHNT, CDR2 YYREEE (reference sequence). V shed 3 bases and J 1 base; nucleotides not matched to a gene: 14. This CDR3 is 19 amino acids long. CDR3 DNA: TGTGCCAGCAGCTCGCCCAGGGGGCTCGGCGAGGTGAACACCGGGGAGCTGTTTTTT. It codes for CASSSPRGLGEVNTGELFF.

The genes are TRBV29-1 and TRBJ1-5; perhaps TRBD1 as D (6 bases). The CDR3 covers 18 residues. V was pared by 2 bases and J by 2 bases, with 22 bases between. In germline, CDR1 is SQVTM, CDR2 ANQGSEA. CDR3 coding DNA: TGCAGCGTTGAAATCCCTAGGGCAGGGGACCTTGGCAATCAGCCCCAGCATTTT. This translates into CSVEIPRAGDLGNQPQHF.